These 25 T cell receptor beta chains were sequenced from one sample in a study of T cells in Graves' hyperthyroidism and ophthalmopathy. Amplification targeted TCR beta CDR3 regions from RNA transcripts. With the HTBI primer set, the TCR CDR3 went through a first round of RT-PCR. TCRdb itself ran the multiplex PCR reads through MiXCR, one entry per CDR3 protein. The repertoire includes around 600,000 distinct CDR3 sequences, more than 15% of them detected once, and approximately 3.5% sits in the top ten. Sequenced: blood. These receptors originate from a woman in her thirties or forties with Graves' ophthalmopathy.

This clonotype has a handful of counts. The chain links TRBV5-1 to TRBJ2-7, with TRBD1 identical over 7 bases. The CDR3 extends over 14 amino acids. V lost 2 bases, J lost 6 bases, and 8 bases stayed unmatched. Germline CDR1 and CDR2: SGHRS and YFSETQ. The CDR3 protein is CASSLVDRASEQYF. CDR3 DNA: TGCGCCAGCAGCTTAGTAGACAGGGCCAGCGAGCAGTACTTC. The variable domain in full, completed from reference TRBV5-1 and TRBJ2-7, reads KAGVTQTPRYLIKTRGQQVTLSCSPISGHRSVSWYQQTPGQGLQFLFEYFSETQRNKGNFPGRFSGRQFSNSRSEMNVSTLELGDSALYLCASSLVDRASEQYFGPGTRLTVT.

Comment on this clonotype: This sequence may be a read error, since a much larger clone differs from it by one base. The chain has TRBV7-8 and TRBJ2-7; TRBD2 aligns across 7 bases. V shed 0 bases and J 9 bases; nucleotides not matched to a gene: 5. The germline V gene encodes CDR1 SGHVS and CDR2 FQNEAQ. The CDR3 sequence is 13 residues long. CDR3 coding DNA: TGTGCCAGCAGCTTAGCGGAGACTAGCTTGCAGTACTTC. As protein: CASSLAETSLQYF.

The chain combines TRBV12-3 or TRBV12-4 with TRBJ1-2; a weak D match, TRBD1 (5 bases). V lost 7 bases and J 4 bases, leaving 13 bases between the germline ends. The CDR3 has 13 residues. CDR3 loop: CASTLGTTYGYTF. CDR3 nucleotides: TGTGCCAGCACCTTAGGGACGACCTATGGCTACACCTTC.

This chain joins TRBV11-2 and TRBJ1-3; D not resolved. CDR3 length equals 13 residues. V was trimmed by 8 bases and J by 3 bases, leaving 11 bases between them. Germline loops: CDR1 SGHAT, CDR2 FQNNGV. The CDR3 loop is CASGPTNGNTIYF. CDR3 nucleotide sequence: TGTGCCAGCGGCCCGACGAATGGAAACACCATATATTTT.

In its sample, this clonotype was seen a few times. The chain is built from TRBV7-3 and TRBJ2-2, with 7 positions matching TRBD1. CDR1 is SGHTA and CDR2 is FQGTGA in the germline V gene. The CDR3 runs to 15 residues. V gave up 2 bases and J gave up 1 base; unmatched junction bases: 1. In DNA, the CDR3 is TGTGCCAGCAGCTTACGGGACAGGAACACCGGGGAGCTGTTTTTT. It yields the protein CASSLRDRNTGELFF.

At least ten counts were recorded for this clonotype. The chain links TRBV27 to TRBJ2-7; 8 nucleotides align to TRBD2. V shed 6 bases and J 0 bases; nucleotides not matched to a gene: 10. CDR3 length equals 16 residues. CDR1 is MNHEY, CDR2 SMNVEV, per germline (reference sequence). DNA of the CDR3: TGTGCCAGCAGCCCCTCGGGGGGGGGATTCTCCTACGAGCAGTACTTC. Translating it yields CASSPSGGGFSYEQYF.

Many counts were recorded for this clonotype. The rearrangement links TRBV3-1 to TRBJ2-1; TRBD2 aligns across 8 bases. J was trimmed by 0 bases and V by 5 bases; bases with no gene match: 6. The CDR3 is 16 amino acids. CDR1 is LGHDT and CDR2 is YNNKEL in the germline V gene (reference sequence). Written as DNA, the CDR3 is TGTGCCAGCAGCTTCCGCGGGGGGTCCTCCTACAATGAGCAGTTCTTC. Translated, it gives CASSFRGGSSYNEQFF.

This clonotype has a count of ten or more. J is TRBJ2-5 and V is TRBV3-1; a possible D gene is TRBD2 (5 bases). V shed 1 base and J shed 2 bases, with 14 bases lying between them. The V gene's germline CDR1 is LGHDT and CDR2 YNNKEL (reference sequence). CDR3 size: 16 residues. Here the CDR3 reads CASSQGVSGVQETQYF. CDR3 nucleotide sequence: TGTGCCAGCAGCCAAGGGGTCAGCGGTGTTCAAGAGACCCAGTACTTC.

The gene calls are TRBV2 and TRBJ2-5; 9 bases agree with TRBD2. The V gene's germline CDR1 is SNHLY and CDR2 FYNNEI. After removal of 8 bases from V and 0 bases from J, the junction contained 7 bases not matched to a gene. The CDR3 is made up of 15 amino acids. Here the CDR3 DNA reads TGTGCCAGCGTCGTCACTAGCGGGTACCAAGAGACCCAGTACTTC. Protein product: CASVVTSGYQETQYF.

This clonotype was recorded at least ten times. V and J are TRBV27 and TRBJ1-5; D unclear. The germline CDR1 and CDR2 sequences are MNHEY and SMNVEV (reference sequence). Trimming shortened V by 0 bases and J by 3 bases, and 6 bases separated the two germline ends. The CDR3 runs to 14 residues. For the CDR3, the DNA is TGTGCCAGCAGTTTATCTGGGAACAATCAGCCCCAGCATTTT. Amino acids: CASSLSGNNQPQHF.

This clonotype occurred many times. The V gene is TRBV12-5, the J gene TRBJ2-1, with no clear D. This CDR3 has 17 residues. V was trimmed by 0 bases and J by 2 bases, leaving 14 bases between them. Germline V gives CDR1 LGHNT, CDR2 FRNRAP. The CDR3 DNA reads as TGTGCTAGTGGTTTGGTTATTGCCCATTCTACCTACAATGAGCAGTTCTTC. Protein product: CASGLVIAHSTYNEQFF.

The gene calls are TRBV6-5 and TRBJ1-1, with D hard to call. There are 14 residues in the CDR3. The germline V gene encodes CDR1 MNHEY and CDR2 SVGAGI. Trimming shortened V by 2 bases and J by 5 bases, and 12 bases separated the two germline ends. CDR3 sequence: CASSYRERGTEAFF. CDR3 coding DNA: TGTGCCAGCAGTTACCGGGAGCGTGGAACTGAAGCTTTCTTT.

This clonotype was counted a few times. A much larger clonotype is one base distant, so this may be a read error. The V and J genes are TRBV28 and TRBJ2-1, with D unresolved. This CDR3 is 11 amino acids long. Germline CDR1 reads MDHEN; CDR2 reads SYDVKM. The CDR3 sequence: CASSRFGEQLF. The CDR3 nucleotides are TGTGCCAGCAGTCGTTTCGGTGAGCAGCTCTTC.

This chain joins TRBV15 and TRBJ2-1; 10 nucleotides match TRBD2. The germline gives CDR1 LNHNV, CDR2 YYDKDF (reference sequence). Trimming cost V 0 bases and J 0 bases; bases outside gene matches: 8. This CDR3 contains 19 residues. The CDR3 DNA reads TGTGCCACCAGCAGAGATACCCGTCTAGCGGGGGCCTCCTACAATGAGCAGTTCTTC. Its translation is CATSRDTRLAGASYNEQFF.

The sample holds a few counts of this clonotype. The V and J genes are TRBV4-1 and TRBJ2-5, with 8 bases that match TRBD2. V shed 5 bases, J shed 5 bases, and the junction held 13 bases outside the gene matches. Per the germline V gene, CDR1 is MGHRA and CDR2 is YSYEKL. CDR3 length equals 16 residues. For the CDR3, the DNA is TGCGCCAGCAGCGTGTCTAGCGGGCCTCGGGGGGAGACCCAGTACTTC. Its translation is CASSVSSGPRGETQYF.

The chain couples TRBV12-3 or TRBV12-4 to TRBJ1-2; TRBD1 agrees at 7 bases. The CDR3 is 12 residues long. After removal of 8 bases from V and 6 bases from J, the junction contained 6 bases not matched to a gene. DNA of the CDR3: TGTGCCAGCTCAACAGGGGTCGATGGCTACACCTTC. As protein: CASSTGVDGYTF.

V usage is TRBV5-6 and J usage is TRBJ2-7; D may match TRBD1 or TRBD2 (5 bases each). Germline CDR1 and CDR2: SGHDT and YYEEEE. The V end was cut by 4 bases, the J end by 9 bases, with 20 bases between. There are 14 residues in the CDR3. The CDR3 nucleotides read TGTGCCAGCAGCAGGGACCCCTTCTCCGAGCGGCAGTACTTC. It codes for CASSRDPFSERQYF.

There are many counts of this clonotype. V and J are TRBV6-1 and TRBJ1-1; tentatively, D is TRBD1 (6 bases). There are 14 residues in the CDR3. V lost 5 bases and J 6 bases, leaving 16 bases between the germline ends. Germline CDR1 MNHNS, CDR2 SASEGT. The CDR3 DNA reads as TGTGCCAGCAGTTCCGGGGGGGCCGGCGCTGAAGCTTTCTTT. Amino acids: CASSSGGAGAEAFF.

In this sample, this clonotype turned up many times. The chain joins TRBV20-1 to TRBJ1-4; tentatively, D is TRBD1 (6 bases). V lost 5 bases and J 2 bases, leaving 9 bases between the germline ends. CDR1 is DFQATT and CDR2 is SNEGSKA in the germline V gene (reference sequence). CDR3 length: 13 amino acids. The CDR3 region has the DNA TGCAGTGCTCGGGGGGGCACTAATGAAAAACTGTTTTTT. Protein: CSARGGTNEKLFF.

Turning to this clonotype: Since a much larger clone is just one base distant, this may be a read error. The chain links TRBV2 to TRBJ2-7, with D unresolved. The CDR3 is 15 residues long. Looked up from germline, CDR1 is SNHLY and CDR2 is FYNNEI. DNA for the CDR3: TGTACCAGCAGTACCATCTATGATAGCCCCTACGAGCAGTACTTC. This encodes CTSSTIYDSPYEQYF.

This clonotype was picked up many times. The chain combines TRBV11-2 with TRBJ2-7, with D perhaps matching TRBD2 (6 bases). Trimming stripped 3 bases from V and 3 bases from J, with 15 bases between. The length of the CDR3 is 15 residues. Germline CDR1 reads SGHAT; CDR2 reads FQNNGV. CDR3 residues: CASSFDGGGLYEQYF. DNA for the CDR3: TGTGCCAGCAGCTTTGACGGGGGAGGTCTCTACGAGCAGTACTTC.

This clonotype was seen at least ten times. The chain carries TRBV28 and TRBJ2-1; possibly TRBD1 for D (5 bases). The germline gives CDR1 MDHEN, CDR2 SYDVKM. This CDR3 has 14 residues. With 3 bases removed from V and 3 bases from J, the gap between germline ends came to 9 bases. In DNA form, the CDR3 reads TGTGCCAGCAGTTTGTCCAGGGTCTACAATGAGCAGTTCTTC. Residues: CASSLSRVYNEQFF.

The chain employs TRBV11-2 and TRBJ1-4; D gene uncertain. CDR3 length: 14 amino acids. V was clipped by 4 bases and J by 5 bases, with 11 bases between them. From germline, CDR1 is SGHAT and CDR2 FQNNGV. The CDR3: CASSSGFANEKLFF. The CDR3 bases are TGTGCCAGCAGCTCGGGGTTCGCGAATGAAAAACTGTTTTTT.

The table lists this clonotype with a few counts. The CDR3 region is CASSPQGGAGLLYNEQFF. In nucleotides, the CDR3 is TGTGCCTCCTCCCCTCAGGGCGGGGCGGGACTGCTCTACAATGAGCAGTTCTTC. The V gene is TRBV19, the J gene TRBJ2-1; a possible D gene is TRBD2 (6 bases). Trimming pared 11 bases from V and 3 bases from J, leaving 29 bases between. The length of the CDR3 is 18 residues. CDR1 is LNHDA and CDR2 is SQIVND in the germline V gene (reference sequence).

The V and J genes are TRBV19 and TRBJ2-1; no firm D call. V lost 1 base to trimming and J lost 0 bases, with 16 bases between them. The length of the CDR3 is 18 residues. Per the germline V gene, CDR1 is LNHDA and CDR2 is SQIVND (reference sequence). The CDR3 here is CASSIATAGRSSYNEQFF. For the CDR3, the DNA is TGTGCCAGTAGTATAGCTACGGCCGGACGGAGCTCCTACAATGAGCAGTTCTTC.